The rows below give T cell receptor beta chains drawn from one sample of a study of post-analysis software for immune sequencing data. TCRdb ran MiXCR on the PCR reads and lists one entry per CDR3 protein. This sample has roughly 600,000 distinct CDR3 sequences; 44% occur once, and the top ten carry under 2%. Sequencing was carried out using blood. Receptors were obtained from a girl aged 10-17 years with multiple sclerosis. Both conserved end residues are part of each CDR3. D genes are given only for firm matches. Expanded clones get a size class; other rows say once, few or many, or leave the size out.

clone size: -
D gene: TRBD1
V gene: TRBV6-5
J gene: TRBJ2-5
CDR3 DNA: TGTGCCAGCAGTACCTACGGACAGGGGGCGAGGGAGACCCAGTACTTC
CDR3 protein: CASSTYGQGARETQYF

clone size: -
D gene: TRBD2
V gene: TRBV29-1
J gene: TRBJ2-3
CDR3 DNA: TGCAGCGTTGAAGATCGATGGCGGGAGACAGATACGCAGTATTTT
CDR3 protein: CSVEDRWRETDTQYF

clone size: -
D gene: -
V gene: TRBV10-3
J gene: TRBJ2-3
CDR3 DNA: TGTGCCATCCGCGCCCCGGACGGAGTAGATACGCAGTATTTT
CDR3 protein: CAIRAPDGVDTQYF

clone size: -
D gene: TRBD1
V gene: TRBV12-3/TRBV12-4
J gene: TRBJ1-2
CDR3 DNA: TGTGCCAGCAGTCCGGACAGGGGGCGCAACTATGGCTACACCTTC
CDR3 protein: CASSPDRGRNYGYTF

clone size: -
D gene: -
V gene: TRBV6-2/TRBV6-3
J gene: TRBJ1-5
CDR3 DNA: TGTGCCAGCAGTTGGAGCAATCAGCCCCAGCATTTT
CDR3 protein: CASSWSNQPQHF

clone size: -
D gene: TRBD2
V gene: TRBV10-3
J gene: TRBJ2-5
CDR3 DNA: TGTGCCATCAGTGAGTCAGAGCGGGAGTCGGGGGAGCAGTACTTC
CDR3 protein: CAISESERESGEQYF

clone size: -
D gene: TRBD1
V gene: TRBV7-9
J gene: TRBJ1-2
CDR3 DNA: TGTGCCAGCAGCCTTCGGACAGGGGGCGACTATGGCTACACCTTC
CDR3 protein: CASSLRTGGDYGYTF

clone size: -
D gene: -
V gene: TRBV7-6
J gene: TRBJ2-1
CDR3 DNA: TGTGCCAGCAGCTTAAACCCGGGAGTAAACAATGAGCAGTTCTTC
CDR3 protein: CASSLNPGVNNEQFF

clone size: few
D gene: -
V gene: TRBV20-1
J gene: TRBJ1-2
CDR3 DNA: TGCAGTGCTAGAGATGGAGGCAGCCCTAACTATGGCTACACCTTC
CDR3 protein: CSARDGGSPNYGYTF

clone size: -
D gene: -
V gene: TRBV20-1
J gene: TRBJ2-5
CDR3 DNA: TGCAGTGCTGTACGTGATACTGGAGAGACCCAGTACTTC
CDR3 protein: CSAVRDTGETQYF

clone size: few
D gene: -
V gene: TRBV20-1
J gene: TRBJ2-7
CDR3 DNA: TGCAGTGCTAGCGGGGATTACTACGAGCAGTACTTC
CDR3 protein: CSASGDYYEQYF

clone size: -
D gene: -
V gene: TRBV6-5
J gene: TRBJ1-5
CDR3 DNA: TGTGCCAGCAGTTACTCGGGACTTACCCATTATAGCAATCAGCCCCAGCATTTT
CDR3 protein: CASSYSGLTHYSNQPQHF

clone size: -
D gene: TRBD1
V gene: TRBV5-1
J gene: TRBJ1-2
CDR3 DNA: TGCGCCAGTACAGGGGCCTTTGGTTACACCTTC
CDR3 protein: CASTGAFGYTF

clone size: -
D gene: -
V gene: TRBV10-3
J gene: TRBJ2-3
CDR3 DNA: TGTGCCATCAGTGAGTCGAAGTGGGAGCCCGGAGATACGCAGTATTTT
CDR3 protein: CAISESKWEPGDTQYF

clone size: once
D gene: -
V gene: TRBV5-5
J gene: TRBJ1-1
CDR3 DNA: TGTGCCAGCAGTAAATTAGTCAACACTGAAGCTTTCTTT
CDR3 protein: CASSKLVNTEAFF

clone size: few
D gene: -
V gene: TRBV12-3/TRBV12-4
J gene: TRBJ2-3
CDR3 DNA: TGTGCCAGCACCCTCCCTAGCACAGATACGCAGTATTTT
CDR3 protein: CASTLPSTDTQYF

clone size: few
D gene: -
V gene: TRBV12-3/TRBV12-4
J gene: TRBJ1-2
CDR3 DNA: TGTGCCAGCAGTTTAGGGGGTTATAACTATGGCTACACCTTC
CDR3 protein: CASSLGGYNYGYTF

clone size: -
D gene: -
V gene: TRBV12-3/TRBV12-4
J gene: TRBJ1-2
CDR3 DNA: TGTGCCAGCATCTCCGGGGGCCTCTATGGCTACACCTTC
CDR3 protein: CASISGGLYGYTF

clone size: few
D gene: -
V gene: TRBV29-1
J gene: TRBJ2-7
CDR3 DNA: TGCAGCGTTGCCGCTGACTCCTACGAGCAGTACTTC
CDR3 protein: CSVAADSYEQYF

clone size: -
D gene: TRBD2
V gene: TRBV20-1
J gene: TRBJ2-5
CDR3 DNA: TGCAGTGCAGCGGGGGGATCGGAGACCCAGTACTTC
CDR3 protein: CSAAGGSETQYF

clone size: -
D gene: TRBD1
V gene: TRBV7-8
J gene: TRBJ1-6
CDR3 DNA: TGTGCCAGCAGCTTAGATCCTCAGACAGGGCCACCTTCACCCCTCCACTTT
CDR3 protein: CASSLDPQTGPPSPLHF

clone size: -
D gene: -
V gene: TRBV6-1
J gene: TRBJ1-6
CDR3 DNA: TGTGCCAGCAGTGAAGTTCTTGGGGGTTTCGATTCACCCCTCCACTTT
CDR3 protein: CASSEVLGGFDSPLHF

clone size: -
D gene: TRBD2
V gene: TRBV3-1
J gene: TRBJ2-1
CDR3 DNA: TGTGCCAGCAGCCAAAGCGGGGAGGGCTGCAATGAGCAGTTCTTC
CDR3 protein: CASSQSGEGCNEQFF

clone size: -
D gene: TRBD2
V gene: TRBV20-1
J gene: TRBJ2-3
CDR3 DNA: TGCAGTGGCAGAGCGGGGGGCACAGATACGCAGTATTTT
CDR3 protein: CSGRAGGTDTQYF

clone size: -
D gene: -
V gene: TRBV6-2/TRBV6-3
J gene: TRBJ1-5
CDR3 DNA: TGTGCCAGCCGGGCACGGACAGACAATCAGCCCCAGCATTTT
CDR3 protein: CASRARTDNQPQHF

clone size: -
D gene: TRBD2
V gene: TRBV12-3/TRBV12-4
J gene: TRBJ2-7
CDR3 DNA: TGTGCCAGCAGTATCATGACTAGCGGGAGACCGAGCGAGCAGTACTTC
CDR3 protein: CASSIMTSGRPSEQYF

clone size: -
D gene: TRBD2
V gene: TRBV6-1
J gene: TRBJ2-7
CDR3 DNA: TGTGCCAGCAGTGAAATTAGCGGGGGATGGGGCCAGTACTTC
CDR3 protein: CASSEISGGWGQYF

clone size: few
D gene: -
V gene: TRBV7-8
J gene: TRBJ2-5
CDR3 DNA: TGTGCCAGCAGCTTAGTAGTACGGGTCGGGGAGACCCAGTACTTC
CDR3 protein: CASSLVVRVGETQYF

clone size: -
D gene: -
V gene: TRBV9
J gene: TRBJ1-2
CDR3 DNA: TGTGCCAGCAGCGTAGAACACGGCTATGGCTACACCTTC
CDR3 protein: CASSVEHGYGYTF

clone size: -
D gene: -
V gene: TRBV7-2
J gene: TRBJ2-1
CDR3 DNA: TGTGCCAGCAGCACCGCGGATGGAGGGGGGTCCTACAATGAGCAGTTCTTC
CDR3 protein: CASSTADGGGSYNEQFF

clone size: few
D gene: -
V gene: TRBV5-1
J gene: TRBJ2-5
CDR3 DNA: TGCGCCAGCAGCTTGCTCCCCTCGACAGGCATCGGCGGGGAGACCCAGTACTTC
CDR3 protein: CASSLLPSTGIGGETQYF

clone size: -
D gene: -
V gene: TRBV29-1
J gene: TRBJ1-1
CDR3 DNA: TGCAGCGTCAGACCGCCGGGGGCTGAAGCTTTCTTT
CDR3 protein: CSVRPPGAEAFF

clone size: -
D gene: TRBD2
V gene: TRBV3-1
J gene: TRBJ2-1
CDR3 DNA: TGTGCCAGCAGACAAATGTCCGGGACTAGCGGATACAATGAGCAGTTCTTC
CDR3 protein: CASRQMSGTSGYNEQFF

clone size: -
D gene: -
V gene: TRBV5-1
J gene: TRBJ2-2
CDR3 DNA: TGCGCCAGCAGCCCGGGCCCTAGGGGTGTGGCCGGGGAGCTGTTTTTT
CDR3 protein: CASSPGPRGVAGELFF

clone size: -
D gene: TRBD2
V gene: TRBV20-1
J gene: TRBJ2-1
CDR3 DNA: TGCAGTGCTAGTGCTGATGGGCGGGAGGACCGATACAATGAGCAGTTCTTC
CDR3 protein: CSASADGREDRYNEQFF

clone size: many
D gene: TRBD1
V gene: TRBV10-3
J gene: TRBJ2-7
CDR3 DNA: TGTGCCTCCGGGGCACCGGGACAGGGGGCTGAGCAGTACTTC
CDR3 protein: CASGAPGQGAEQYF

clone size: few
D gene: TRBD2
V gene: TRBV18
J gene: TRBJ2-1
CDR3 DNA: TGTGCCAGCTCACCACCGCTAGCGGGGCACTTATACAATGAGCAGTTCTTC
CDR3 protein: CASSPPLAGHLYNEQFF

clone size: -
D gene: -
V gene: TRBV24-1
J gene: TRBJ2-1
CDR3 DNA: TGTGCCACCAGTGACCTCGGGACAAAGGGCTACAATGAGCAGTTCTTC
CDR3 protein: CATSDLGTKGYNEQFF

clone size: few
D gene: TRBD1
V gene: TRBV29-1
J gene: TRBJ2-7
CDR3 DNA: TGCAGCGTTGAGGTACCCGGGACAGGGATTTTTTCCTACGAGCAGTACTTC
CDR3 protein: CSVEVPGTGIFSYEQYF

clone size: few
D gene: TRBD1
V gene: TRBV10-3
J gene: TRBJ1-2
CDR3 DNA: TGTGCCATGGGGACAGGGAGTAACTATGGCTACACCTTC
CDR3 protein: CAMGTGSNYGYTF

clone size: -
D gene: TRBD1
V gene: TRBV7-9
J gene: TRBJ2-5
CDR3 DNA: TGTGCCAGCAGCGAACCCAGGACAGGGCGCGAGACCCAGTACTTC
CDR3 protein: CASSEPRTGRETQYF

clone size: -
D gene: TRBD1
V gene: TRBV7-9
J gene: TRBJ1-5
CDR3 DNA: TGTGCCAGCAGCCCGGGACAGGGAAGTCAGCCCCAGCATTTT
CDR3 protein: CASSPGQGSQPQHF

clone size: few
D gene: -
V gene: TRBV5-6
J gene: TRBJ2-3
CDR3 DNA: TGTGCCAGCAGCGCCGTCACAGATACGCAGTATTTT
CDR3 protein: CASSAVTDTQYF

clone size: few
D gene: -
V gene: TRBV14
J gene: TRBJ1-2
CDR3 DNA: TGTGCCAGCAGCCAAAATCGCGGGCCCCTGGGAGGCTACACCTTC
CDR3 protein: CASSQNRGPLGGYTF